A single sample gave rise to the 18 T cell receptor beta chains below, sequenced in a study of blood T cell repertoires in COVID-19. Sequencing was performed with immunoSEQ multiplex PCR; in TCRdb, only in-frame clones are kept and a portion is missing. The sample lists about 170,000 clones, roughly four fifths occurring once. The source material was peripheral blood. Receptor source: an elderly woman with acute or convalescent COVID-19.

This rearrangement joins TRBV6-2 or TRBV6-3 to TRBJ2-1; tentatively, D is TRBD2 (6 bases). Trimming took off 4 bases at V and 7 bases at J, with 20 bases between the two ends. The CDR3 length is 16 residues. CDR1 and CDR2 from the germline V gene are MNHEY and SVGEGT. The CDR3 nucleotides are TGTGCCAGCAGTTCGTTAGCGGCCACAAACCGGAATGAGCAGTTCTTC. Its protein product is CASSSLAATNRNEQFF.

The genes are TRBV18 and TRBJ2-1; D may be TRBD2 (6 bases). CDR3 length equals 15 residues. Deletions cut 3 bases from V and 2 bases from J, with 11 bases between. Germline CDR1 is KGHSH and CDR2 is LQKENI. The CDR3 protein is CASSPSQRAYNEQFF. The DNA for the CDR3 is TGTGCCAGCTCACCTTCGCAGCGGGCCTACAATGAGCAGTTCTTC.

Of note for this clone: The sample contains more than one DNA sequence encoding this CDR3. The V gene is TRBV27, the J gene TRBJ2-3, with 10 bases matching TRBD2. There are 14 residues in the CDR3. V lost 8 bases, J lost 3 bases, and 5 bases stayed unmatched. From germline, CDR1 is MNHEY and CDR2 SMNVEV (reference sequence). CDR3 in amino acids: CASGASGSTDTQYF. The CDR3 bases are TGTGCCAGCGGAGCTAGCGGGAGTACAGATACGCAGTATTTT.

This sequence joins TRBV4-2 and TRBJ1-5; possible D gene TRBD1, 5 bases. Germline assignment: CDR1 LGHNA and CDR2 YNFKEQ. The CDR3 length is 16 residues. With 1 base removed from V and 1 base from J, the gap between germline ends came to 11 bases. CDR3 region: CASSQVQDWSNQPQHF. As DNA, the CDR3 is TGTGCCAGCAGCCAAGTACAGGATTGGAGCAATCAGCCCCAGCATTTT.

This rearrangement joins TRBV5-8 to TRBJ2-2, with 7 bases matching TRBD1. CDR1 is SGHTS, CDR2 YDEGEE, per germline. CDR3 length equals 15 residues. V was pared by 0 bases and J by 5 bases, with 4 bases of the junction left unmatched. For the CDR3, the DNA is TGTGCCAGCAGCTTGGAAGTACAGGGGACCGGGGAGCTGTTTTTT. Translated, it gives CASSLEVQGTGELFF.

The genes are TRBV27 and TRBJ1-1; D may be TRBD1 (6 bases). Germline assignment: CDR1 MNHEY and CDR2 SMNVEV (reference sequence). The CDR3 sequence is 16 residues long. V lost 5 bases, J lost 0 bases, and 16 bases lay in between. CDR3: CASSPSGDLLNTEAFF. The CDR3 DNA follows: TGTGCCAGCAGTCCTTCAGGGGATCTCCTGAACACTGAAGCTTTCTTT.

V usage is TRBV7-8 and J usage is TRBJ1-2, with 11 nucleotides matching TRBD1. The CDR3 covers 16 residues. V shed 0 bases and J 5 bases; nucleotides not matched to a gene: 5. The V gene's germline CDR1 is SGHVS and CDR2 FQNEAQ. The CDR3 coding sequence is TGTGCCAGCAGCTTAGCCCCCGGGACAGGGGGTTATGGCTACACCTTC. Encoded protein: CASSLAPGTGGYGYTF.

The chain couples TRBV2 to TRBJ2-3, with a tentative D call TRBD2 (6 bases). Looked up from germline, CDR1 is SNHLY and CDR2 is FYNNEI. Trimming left V 6 bases short and J 2 bases short, with 12 bases between. This CDR3 region has 14 residues. The CDR3 DNA reads TGTGCCAGCAGGTGGCAGGACTACACAGATACGCAGTATTTT. It yields the protein CASRWQDYTDTQYF.

This clone has only a few counts. This chain uses TRBV11-3 with TRBJ2-1; a possible D gene is TRBD2 (6 bases). CDR3 length: 14 amino acids. The V end lost 5 bases, the J end lost 5 bases, and 13 bases lay between the germline ends. Per germline, CDR1 SGHNT and CDR2 YENEEA. The CDR3 DNA is TGTGCCAGCAGCGGAGGGCCTAGCCACAATGAGCAGTTCTTC. Amino acids: CASSGGPSHNEQFF.

In nucleotides, the CDR3 is TGTGCCAGCAGTTCCTGGGCTAGCGGGATCCAAGAGACCCAGTACTTC. This codes for CASSSWASGIQETQYF. The chain combines TRBV27 with TRBJ2-5, with 9 bases identical to TRBD2. The V and J ends lost 4 bases and 1 base, in that order; junction bases with no gene match: 7. This CDR3 region has 16 residues. From germline, CDR1 is MNHEY and CDR2 SMNVEV (reference sequence).

The chain has TRBV30 and TRBJ1-1; 9 bases are shared with TRBD1. Germline V gene lookup returns CDR1 GTSNPN and CDR2 SVGIG (reference sequence). This CDR3 has 15 amino acids. Trimming took 2 bases from V and 7 from J; bases not matched to a gene: 11. CDR3 coding DNA: TGTGCCTGGAGTACACCTCCGGGACAGGGTTTTGAAGCTTTCTTT. Encoded protein: CAWSTPPGQGFEAFF.

This clone was seen more than once but under ten times. The chain uses TRBV3-1 (or the pseudogene TRBV3-2) and TRBJ1-1, with D maybe TRBD1 (6 bases). Germline lookup yields CDR1 LGHDT and CDR2 YNNKEL (reference sequence). The germline V and J ends were trimmed by 4 bases and 0 bases, with 15 bases remaining between them. The CDR3 covers 16 residues. The CDR3 here is CASSPFRTAMNTEAFF. Here the CDR3 DNA reads TGTGCCAGCAGCCCCTTCCGGACAGCTATGAACACTGAAGCTTTCTTT.

This chain links TRBV3-1 (or the pseudogene TRBV3-2) with TRBJ2-1; D possibly corresponds to TRBD2 (6 bases). Between the trimmed V and J ends, which lost 4 bases and 4 bases, there was a span of 14 bases. From germline, CDR1 is LGHDT and CDR2 YNNKEL (reference sequence). The CDR3 contains 15 residues. Here the CDR3 DNA reads TGTGCCAGCAGCCCGACTAGAGGGCAATACAATGAGCAGTTCTTC. Protein sequence: CASSPTRGQYNEQFF.

The chain links TRBV18 to TRBJ2-1; unclear D gene. Germline lookup yields CDR1 KGHSH and CDR2 LQKENI. The germline V and J ends were trimmed by 3 bases and 0 bases, with 9 bases remaining between them. The CDR3 is 15 residues long. The CDR3, as DNA: TGTGCCAGCTCACCGATGCCGAGCTCCTACAATGAGCAGTTCTTC. Translated, it gives CASSPMPSSYNEQFF.

The rearrangement links TRBV15 to TRBJ2-1, with 9 bases matching TRBD1. The CDR3 consists of 14 residues. The germline CDR1 and CDR2 sequences are LNHNV and YYDKDF (reference sequence). The trim removed 0 bases at V and 10 bases at J, leaving 4 bases unmatched. The CDR3 DNA sequence: TGTGCCACCAGCAGAGATGCCGGGACAGGGGAGCAGTTCTTC. It specifies CATSRDAGTGEQFF. Supplemented by reference TRBV15 and TRBJ2-1, the full variable domain reads DAMVIQNPRYQVTQFGKPVTLSCSQTLNHNVMYWYQQKSSQAPKLLFHYYDKDFNNEADTPDNFQSRRPNTSFCFLDIRSPGLGDTAMYLCATSRDAGTGEQFFGPGTRLTVL.

This chain links TRBV10-2 with TRBJ2-7; D unresolved. The germline V gene encodes CDR1 WSHSY and CDR2 SAAADI. The V and J ends lost 3 bases and 6 bases respectively, with 9 bases between them. CDR3 size: 12 residues. CDR3 loop: CASSDPLREQYF. The CDR3 bases are TGCGCCAGCAGTGACCCCCTGCGCGAGCAGTACTTC.

This sequence joins TRBV2 and TRBJ2-2, with TRBD1 matching 10 bases. The J segment lost 8 bases and the V segment lost 8 bases, leaving 8 bases of the junction unmatched. Germline V CDR1 and CDR2: SNHLY, FYNNEI. The CDR3 is made up of 14 amino acids. The CDR3 region is CASGPGTGAGELFF. The CDR3 region has the DNA TGTGCCAGCGGGCCCGGGACAGGGGCTGGGGAGCTGTTTTTT.

The chain carries TRBV6-1 and TRBJ2-5; 10 bases fit TRBD2. Per germline, CDR1 MNHNS and CDR2 SASEGT. J was trimmed by 5 bases and V by 1 base; bases with no gene match: 16. There are 19 residues in the CDR3. CDR3 sequence: CASSEGGSGRLFTRETQYF. The CDR3 DNA follows: TGTGCCAGCAGTGAAGGGGGTAGCGGGAGGCTATTTACTCGGGAGACCCAGTACTTC.